The 23 T cell receptor beta chains below come from one sample, sequenced in a study of metastatic and nonmetastatic thyroid tumors. No patient received treatment before thyroid surgery. TCRdb re-called clones from the PCR reads using MiXCR. The sample holds about 6,000 clones, roughly 15% seen once. The material sequenced was tumor tissue. The receptors here all came from a male donor with papillary thyroid cancer or a benign thyroid nodule (not recorded which). Some clones in this sample may be carry-over from other donors' samples.

This clone was seen many times. This may be a read error, as it is one base from a much larger clone. The sample contains more than one DNA sequence encoding this CDR3. This chain links TRBV12-3 or TRBV12-4 with TRBJ2-1, with 10 bases that match TRBD1. The CDR3 spans 15 residues. Germline trimming cut 7 bases from V and 6 bases from J; bases unmatched to any gene: 9. In DNA form, the CDR3 reads TGTGCCAGCATCTCCGACAGGGGGCTGGGCAATGAGCAGTTCTTC. It encodes CASISDRGLGNEQFF.

This clone is termed medium-sized (0.01 to 0.1%). CDR3 protein: CASREPYNEQFF. CDR3 bases: TGTGCCAGCAGGGAACCCTACAATGAGCAGTTCTTC. The J gene is TRBJ2-1, the V gene TRBV28; no firm D call. Looked up from germline, CDR1 is MDHEN and CDR2 is SYDVKM. The CDR3 totals 12 residues. The V and J ends lost 6 bases and 2 bases respectively, with 5 bases between them.

This clone was counted ten times or more. The V gene is TRBV9, the J gene TRBJ1-1; possible D gene TRBD1, 5 bases. Germline V gene data show CDR1 as SGDLS and CDR2 as YYNGEE. Trimming stripped 2 bases from V and 3 bases from J, with 11 bases between. The CDR3 length is 14 residues. The CDR3 reads CASSVARGDTEAFF. The DNA for the CDR3 is TGTGCCAGCAGCGTTGCCCGGGGGGACACTGAAGCTTTCTTT.

This clone has ten or more counts. The V gene is TRBV5-1, the J gene TRBJ1-4, with 7 bases matching TRBD1. Trimming took 5 bases from V and 5 from J; bases not matched to a gene: 9. Germline CDR1 reads SGHRS; CDR2 reads YFSETQ. The CDR3 loop spans 15 amino acids. CDR3 coding DNA: TGCGCCAGCAGATTATCCAGGGGGTTAAATGAAAAACTGTTTTTT. Its protein product is CASRLSRGLNEKLFF.

In this sample, this clone turned up many times. The CDR3 protein is CASSKGRRAETQYF. The CDR3 DNA follows: TGTGCCAGCAGCAAAGGACGGAGAGCAGAGACCCAGTACTTC. The chain combines TRBV3-1 with TRBJ2-5; D call uncertain. V lost 5 bases and J 4 bases, leaving 14 bases between the germline ends. Germline V gives CDR1 LGHDT, CDR2 YNNKEL (reference sequence). CDR3 length: 14 amino acids.

The table lists this clone with many counts. This chain uses TRBV5-1 with TRBJ2-5; TRBD1 matches at 7 bases. The CDR3 consists of 14 residues. The germline V gene has CDR1 SGHRS and CDR2 YFSETQ. J gave up 2 bases and V 4 bases, and 5 bases lay outside the gene matches. CDR3 loop: CASSPGQLQETQYF. The CDR3 nucleotides are TGCGCCAGCAGCCCGGGACAGTTACAAGAGACCCAGTACTTC.

The CDR3 loop reads CASSFVKGIYLGSNQPQHF. In DNA, the CDR3 is TGTGCCAGCAGCTTCGTTAAGGGTATCTATTTGGGGAGCAATCAGCCCCAGCATTTT. The V and J genes are TRBV7-3 and TRBJ1-5, with D unresolved. CDR1 SGHTA and CDR2 FQGTGA come from the germline V gene. The CDR3 runs 19 residues. Trimming cost V 3 bases and J 1 base, with 22 bases left between them.

The sample holds many counts of this clone. The chain uses TRBV3-1 and TRBJ2-6; D is undetermined. V was clipped by 2 bases and J by 2 bases, with 7 bases between them. This CDR3 comprises 15 residues. Germline CDR1 and CDR2: LGHDT and YNNKEL (reference sequence). As DNA, the CDR3 is TGTGCCAGCAGCCAACAAACGACTGGGGCCAACGTCCTGACTTTC. Its protein is CASSQQTTGANVLTF.

This clone was observed many times. The J gene is TRBJ2-3, the V gene TRBV13, with 13 bases aligning to TRBD2. V shed 5 bases, J shed 0 bases, and the junction held 11 bases outside the gene matches. The CDR3 covers 19 residues. The germline V gene has CDR1 PRHDT and CDR2 FYEKMQ (reference sequence). The chain's CDR3 is CASSPEGLAGPPSTDTQYF. CDR3 coding DNA: TGTGCCAGCAGCCCGGAGGGACTAGCGGGACCCCCTAGCACAGATACGCAGTATTTT.

The chain uses TRBV12-3 or TRBV12-4 and TRBJ1-3; maybe TRBD1 (6 bases). The CDR3 sequence is 14 residues long. V lost 7 bases to trimming and J lost 2 bases, with 12 bases between them. CDR3 nucleotide sequence: TGTGCCAGCACCCTAGGGACAACTGGAAACACCATATATTTT. Its protein product is CASTLGTTGNTIYF.

About this clone itself: One end of the junction is discordant with germline, which a read error may explain. The rearrangement joins TRBV29-1 to TRBJ1-2; the D is unclear. Germline V gene sequence: CDR1 SQVTM, CDR2 ANQGSEA. CDR3 length: 12 amino acids. CDR3 sequence (DNA): TGCAGCGTTGGGGAGCTGAACTACGGCTACACCTTC. Its translation: CSVGELNYGYTF. Supplemented by reference TRBV29-1 and TRBJ1-2, the full variable domain reads SAVISQKPSRDICQRGTSLTIQCQVDSQVTMMFWYRQQPGQSLTLIATANQGSEATYESGFVIDKFPISRPNLTFSTLTVSNMSPEDSSIYLCSVGELNYGYTFGSGTRLTVV.

This clone is medium-sized in the sample. The chain links TRBV15 to TRBJ1-6; D is undetermined. This CDR3 is 15 amino acids long. From germline, CDR1 is LNHNV and CDR2 YYDKDF (reference sequence). V lost 0 bases to trimming and J lost 4 bases, with 7 bases between them. For the CDR3, the DNA is TGTGCCACCAGCAGAGATCCGGATTATAATTCACCCCTCCACTTT. Its protein product is CATSRDPDYNSPLHF.

This clone appeared a few times. This chain uses TRBV28 with TRBJ1-5; TRBD1 aligns across 7 bases. This CDR3 is 13 amino acids long. The V and J ends lost 10 bases and 3 bases, in that order; junction bases with no gene match: 6. Germline V gives CDR1 MDHEN, CDR2 SYDVKM. CDR3 sequence reads: CATRGQYNQPQHF. In DNA form, the CDR3 reads TGTGCCACCAGGGGACAGTACAATCAGCCCCAGCATTTT.

This clone was counted ten times or more. V and J are TRBV24-1 and TRBJ1-1, with D possibly TRBD1 on 6 matching bases. The CDR3 extends over 14 amino acids. Trimming left V 9 bases short and J 1 base short, with 14 bases between. CDR1 and CDR2 from the germline V gene are KGHDR and SFDVKD. CDR3 amino acids: CATEGGGGNTEAFF. The DNA of the CDR3 is TGTGCCACCGAGGGAGGGGGGGGGAACACTGAAGCTTTCTTT.

This clone was picked up one time. One junction end disagrees with the germline gene, perhaps due to a read error. This chain joins TRBV20-1 and TRBJ2-5; perhaps TRBD2 as D (7 bases). Looked up from germline, CDR1 is DFQATT and CDR2 is SNEGSKA (reference sequence). This CDR3 has 15 residues. The CDR3 bases are TGCAGTGCTGGAGAGGGGGGGCAAGGCCAAGAGACCCAGTACTTC. Residues: CSAGEGGQGQETQYF.

This clone has a count of ten or more. The rearrangement joins TRBV10-1 to TRBJ2-5; possibly TRBD1 or TRBD2 for D (5 bases each). The CDR3 totals 15 residues. Germline CDR1 WNHNN, CDR2 SYGVQD (reference sequence). The ends were cut back, 3 bases at V and 2 bases at J, with 13 bases in the middle. The CDR3 sequence is CASSDHRDGQETQYF. The CDR3 DNA sequence: TGCGCCAGCAGTGATCACCGGGACGGACAAGAGACCCAGTACTTC.

V gene TRBV28 combines with J gene TRBJ2-7, with TRBD1 matching over 7 bases. Germline loops: CDR1 MDHEN, CDR2 SYDVKM. This CDR3 is built from 14 residues. V gave up 6 bases and J gave up 4 bases; unmatched junction bases: 9. CDR3 amino acids: CASSTTGFLYEQYF. The CDR3 DNA is TGTGCCAGCAGCACGACAGGGTTTCTATACGAGCAGTACTTC.

This clone was observed once. The chain employs TRBV10-1 and TRBJ1-2; TRBD1 matches 12 bases. The CDR3 sequence is 18 residues long. With V trimmed by 7 bases and J by 1 base, 13 bases remained unmatched. Germline values: CDR1 WNHNN, CDR2 SYGVQD (reference sequence). The CDR3 region is CASTEDSGTGGRNYGYTF. CDR3 sequence (DNA): TGCGCCAGCACAGAGGACTCCGGGACAGGGGGCCGTAACTATGGCTACACCTTC.

The rearrangement links TRBV7-2 to TRBJ2-1; 7 bases agree with TRBD2. Germline values: CDR1 SGHTA, CDR2 FQGNSA. V shed 4 bases, J shed 9 bases, and the junction held 6 bases outside the gene matches. This CDR3 is 13 amino acids long. The CDR3 here is CASSSTSAGEQFF. DNA of the CDR3: TGTGCCAGCAGCTCAACTAGCGCAGGTGAGCAGTTCTTC.

This chain connects TRBV20-1 to TRBJ1-2; D remains unclear. The CDR3 runs to 12 residues. Per germline, CDR1 DFQATT and CDR2 SNEGSKA (reference sequence). The V end was cut by 5 bases, the J end by 5 bases, with 12 bases between. CDR3 coding DNA: TGCAGTGCTGAGGACGGAGGGTATGGCTACACCTTC. Its protein is CSAEDGGYGYTF.

The chain joins TRBV2 to TRBJ1-1; D remains unclear. The CDR3 is 13 amino acids. Germline CDR1 and CDR2: SNHLY and FYNNEI. Trimming took 5 bases from V and 3 from J, leaving 10 bases between them. In DNA, the CDR3 is TGTGCCAGCAGTTTATACTGGGACACTGAAGCTTTCTTT. This sequence encodes CASSLYWDTEAFF.

This clone was detected only a few times. The chain links TRBV6-2 or TRBV6-3 to TRBJ1-1; possible D gene TRBD1, 6 bases. The germline CDR1 and CDR2 sequences are MNHEY and SVGEGT. The CDR3 contains 16 residues. V dropped 0 bases and J dropped 3 bases, with 14 bases sitting between them. DNA for the CDR3: TGTGCCAGCAGTTACTCGTTTGAGGGGGGCGACACTGAAGCTTTCTTT. Translated, it gives CASSYSFEGGDTEAFF.

By proportion, this clone is medium-sized. V usage is TRBV6-2 or TRBV6-3 and J usage is TRBJ2-3; 9 nucleotides match TRBD2. This CDR3 comprises 15 residues. The germline gives CDR1 MNHEY, CDR2 SVGEGT. The junction had 6 bases not matched to a gene; V was cut back by 5 bases and J by 3 bases. The CDR3 DNA is TGTGCCAGCAGTCTTAGCGGGAGAAATACAGATACGCAGTATTTT. Translating gives CASSLSGRNTDTQYF.